The 32 T cell receptor beta chains below were found in one sample sequenced in a study of shared clonotypes between healthy human individuals. It was CD45RO-negative cells, positively selected for CCR7, that made up naive CD8 cells, with terminally differentiated effector memory CD45RA+ cells excluded. Some clones are missing from TCRdb's copy, which holds only in-frame ones; the method was immunoSEQ multiplex PCR. The sample yields 550,000 to 600,000 clones, roughly 98% seen once. The sequenced sample was naive CD8+ T cells sorted from blood. These receptors were obtained from a man aged 25 to 45 in good health.

The V gene is TRBV11-2, the J gene TRBJ2-1, with 9 bases identical to TRBD2. Germline loops: CDR1 SGHAT, CDR2 FQNNGV. This CDR3 spans 17 amino acids. Trimming cost V 5 bases and J 5 bases; bases outside gene matches: 13. This CDR3 is CASSLRLAVILDNEQFF. DNA for the CDR3: TGTGCCAGCAGCCTAAGACTAGCGGTTATCCTAGACAATGAGCAGTTCTTC.

The chain uses TRBV7-2 and TRBJ1-1; tentative D call: TRBD1 (5 bases). V dropped 5 bases and J dropped 2 bases, with 12 bases sitting between them. Per the germline V gene, CDR1 is SGHTA and CDR2 is FQGNSA. The CDR3 contains 14 residues. CDR3 in amino acids: CASSQDSFNTEAFF. Written as DNA, the CDR3 is TGTGCCAGCAGCCAAGACAGCTTTAACACTGAAGCTTTCTTT.

The chain links TRBV4-1 to TRBJ1-1; D uncertain. CDR1 and CDR2 (germline): MGHRA, YSYEKL. The CDR3 totals 16 residues. Trimming cost V 0 bases and J 0 bases, with 11 bases left between them. As DNA, the CDR3 is TGCGCCAGCAGCCAAGATGGCGCGGGGATGAACACTGAAGCTTTCTTT. This encodes CASSQDGAGMNTEAFF.

This chain uses TRBV7-3 with TRBJ2-1; D gene ambiguous. CDR3 length equals 15 residues. Trimming left V 2 bases short and J 5 bases short, with 13 bases between. Germline V lookup: CDR1 SGHTA, CDR2 FQGTGA. The CDR3 DNA reads TGTGCCAGCAGCTTAGTTGGTCTTGAAAACAATGAGCAGTTCTTC. The encoded protein is CASSLVGLENNEQFF. The full variable domain, with the rest looked up from reference TRBV7-3 and TRBJ2-1, is GAGVSQTPSNKVTEKGKYVELRCDPISGHTALYWYRQSLGQGPEFLIYFQGTGAADDSGLPNDRFFAVRPEGSVSTLKIQRTERGDSAVYLCASSLVGLENNEQFFGPGTRLTVL.

The J gene is TRBJ2-5, the V gene TRBV5-8, with TRBD1 identical over 11 bases. V was clipped by 4 bases and J by 5 bases; unmatched bases: 16. Germline loops: CDR1 SGHTS, CDR2 YDEGEE. CDR3 length: 18 residues. CDR3 sequence reads: CASSPTRGQGVSWETQYF. The CDR3 coding sequence is TGTGCCAGCAGCCCCACCCGGGGACAGGGGGTATCTTGGGAGACCCAGTACTTC.

This rearrangement joins TRBV30 to TRBJ2-7; D is possibly TRBD2 (5 bases). Germline CDR1 and CDR2: GTSNPN and SVGIG (reference sequence). Trimming removed 1 base from V and 4 bases from J, with 14 bases in between. CDR3 length: 14 amino acids. CDR3 loop: CAWSDGGRWYEQYF. The CDR3 DNA follows: TGTGCCTGGAGTGATGGTGGGAGATGGTACGAGCAGTACTTC.

The chain combines TRBV2 with TRBJ2-7; 9 bases line up with TRBD1. There are 12 residues in the CDR3. The germline V gene has CDR1 SNHLY and CDR2 FYNNEI. V shed 8 bases, J shed 3 bases, and the junction held 2 bases outside the gene matches. The CDR3 DNA reads as TGTGCCAGCTGGGACAGGGTCTACGAGCAGTACTTC. Protein: CASWDRVYEQYF. Filled out from reference TRBV2 and TRBJ2-7, the complete variable domain reads EPEVTQTPSHQVTQMGQEVILRCVPISNHLYFYWYRQILGQKVEFLVSFYNNEISEKSEIFDDQFSVERPDGSNFTLKIRSTKLEDSAMYFCASWDRVYEQYFGPGTRLTVT.

The sample holds one count of this clone. The CDR3, as DNA: TGTGCCAGCAGGTACAGGGACAGACATCCCTACGAGCAGTACTTC. Encoded protein: CASRYRDRHPYEQYF. The chain couples TRBV27 to TRBJ2-7, with 7 bases identical to TRBD1. Germline-derived CDR1 and CDR2 are MNHEY and SMNVEV (reference sequence). CDR3 length: 15 residues. V trimming: 6 bases; J trimming: 2 bases; junction bases outside the gene matches: 10.

The rearrangement uses TRBV9 and TRBJ1-4; 7 positions match TRBD1. Germline assignment: CDR1 SGDLS and CDR2 YYNGEE. After removal of 3 bases from V and 5 bases from J, the junction contained 10 bases not matched to a gene. This CDR3 region has 16 residues. For the CDR3, the DNA is TGTGCCAGCAGCGCCCATCCCTGGGACAGAAATGAAAAACTGTTTTTT. Protein sequence: CASSAHPWDRNEKLFF.

In regard to this clone: Other DNA sequences in the same sample also yield this CDR3. V and J are TRBV7-2 and TRBJ2-7; D is perhaps TRBD2 (5 bases). Germline assignment: CDR1 SGHTA and CDR2 FQGNSA. The CDR3 spans 13 residues. With 4 bases removed from V and 1 base from J, the gap between germline ends came to 8 bases. CDR3 coding DNA: TGTGCCAGCAGCTCGGACTCTTCCTACGAGCAGTACTTC. It yields the protein CASSSDSSYEQYF.

The chain recombines TRBV27 with TRBJ2-7, with D perhaps TRBD1 (5 bases). V lost 7 bases, J lost 3 bases, and 16 bases lay in between. The CDR3 length is 14 residues. Germline CDR1 is MNHEY and CDR2 is SMNVEV (reference sequence). DNA of the CDR3: TGTGCCAGCACCTCGAGGAGACAGTTCTACGAGCAGTACTTC. It yields the protein CASTSRRQFYEQYF.

V is TRBV6-5 and J is TRBJ1-2, with a possible D match to TRBD1 (5 bases). Trimming cost V 5 bases and J 8 bases, with 9 bases left between them. Germline V gene lookup returns CDR1 MNHEY and CDR2 SVGAGI. CDR3 length: 11 residues. Here the CDR3 reads CASSPGYGYTF. In nucleotides, the CDR3 is TGTGCCAGCAGTCCAGGGTACGGCTACACCTTC.

The chain has TRBV5-1 and TRBJ1-3, with 7 bases lining up with TRBD1. Looked up from germline, CDR1 is SGHRS and CDR2 is YFSETQ. The CDR3 runs 14 residues. V gave up 0 bases and J gave up 8 bases; unmatched junction bases: 5. CDR3 loop: CASSLDRQGDTIYF. In nucleotides, the CDR3 is TGCGCCAGCAGCTTGGACCGCCAGGGGGACACCATATATTTT.

The chain is built from TRBV9 and TRBJ2-1, with TRBD2 identical over 10 bases. Unmatched junction bases numbered 5, after V lost 1 base and J lost 7 bases. The length of the CDR3 is 15 residues. Germline lookup yields CDR1 SGDLS and CDR2 YYNGEE. CDR3 protein: CASSVLAGEWNEQFF. The CDR3 nucleotides are TGTGCCAGCAGCGTACTAGCGGGAGAATGGAATGAGCAGTTCTTC.

V gene TRBV5-4 combines with J gene TRBJ2-1, with 8 bases lining up with TRBD2. Trimming took 4 bases from V and 7 from J; bases not matched to a gene: 1. Germline V gives CDR1 SGHNT, CDR2 YYREEE (reference sequence). The CDR3 spans 12 residues. The CDR3 DNA sequence: TGTGCCAGCAGCGGGACTAGTAATGAGCAGTTCTTC. Translating gives CASSGTSNEQFF.

The chain carries TRBV29-1 and TRBJ2-7; D unresolved. Germline CDR1 SQVTM, CDR2 ANQGSEA. CDR3 length: 12 amino acids. V lost 4 bases and J 0 bases, leaving 7 bases between the germline ends. The CDR3 DNA reads TGCAGCGTTGGCCTTAGCTCCTACGAGCAGTACTTC. Its protein is CSVGLSSYEQYF.

V usage is TRBV4-1 and J usage is TRBJ1-1; 10 nucleotides align to TRBD1. The length of the CDR3 is 17 residues. V lost 1 base and J lost 3; bases outside the gene matches: 8. CDR1 and CDR2 from the germline V gene are MGHRA and YSYEKL. CDR3 sequence (DNA): TGCGCCAGCAGCCAAGGGGGGACAGGGGAATTCCACACTGAAGCTTTCTTT. It translates to CASSQGGTGEFHTEAFF.

In its sample, this clone was seen once. This rearrangement joins TRBV6-6 to TRBJ2-1; D not resolved. The CDR3 runs 11 residues. Germline lookup yields CDR1 MNHNY and CDR2 SVGAGI (reference sequence). Trimming shortened V by 6 bases and J by 3 bases, and 3 bases separated the two germline ends. The CDR3 loop is CASRVYNEQFF. DNA of the CDR3: TGTGCCAGCAGGGTCTACAATGAGCAGTTCTTC.

This sequence joins TRBV27 and TRBJ1-4; possible D gene TRBD1, 6 bases. CDR1 is MNHEY and CDR2 is SMNVEV in the germline V gene (reference sequence). V was pared by 5 bases and J by 8 bases, with 21 bases between. The CDR3 totals 16 residues. CDR3 nucleotides: TGTGCCAGCAGTCCCAGTTTGTGGACAGAAGAAGAAAAACTGTTTTTT. Translated, it gives CASSPSLWTEEEKLFF.

This sequence joins TRBV6-5 and TRBJ2-7; weak D call: TRBD1 (5 bases). Germline V gives CDR1 MNHEY, CDR2 SVGAGI. The CDR3 is 13 residues long. V was shortened by 3 bases and J by 4 bases, with 10 bases between the two germline ends. The CDR3 here is CASSYQGIYEQYF. CDR3 sequence (DNA): TGTGCCAGCAGTTATCAGGGTATATACGAGCAGTACTTC.

The V gene is TRBV6-6, the J gene TRBJ2-7; no definite D call. Trimming removed 7 bases at V and 4 bases at J, with 11 bases between. This CDR3 region has 12 residues. Per the germline V gene, CDR1 is MNHNY and CDR2 is SVGAGI (reference sequence). Here the CDR3 reads CASTPDLYEQYF. In DNA, the CDR3 is TGTGCCAGCACCCCCGATTTGTACGAGCAGTACTTC.

This clone was counted a few times. The chain uses TRBV7-9 and TRBJ2-1; TRBD2 matches 10 bases. This CDR3 region has 16 residues. V lost 3 bases and J lost 8; bases outside the gene matches: 10. Germline V lookup: CDR1 SEHNR, CDR2 FQNEAQ (reference sequence). The CDR3 nucleotides read TGTGCCAGCAGCTTCTTTACTAGCGGGATAGACTATGAGCAGTTCTTC. Amino acids: CASSFFTSGIDYEQFF.

This chain's CDR3 is CASSQTQTPSFDEQYF. For the CDR3, the DNA is TGCGCCAGCAGCCAAACCCAAACCCCTAGTTTCGACGAGCAGTACTTC. This rearrangement joins TRBV4-1 to TRBJ2-7; no clear D. The CDR3 is 16 amino acids. The V gene's germline CDR1 is MGHRA and CDR2 YSYEKL. The V end was cut by 2 bases, the J end by 5 bases, with 19 bases between.

This clone was recorded once. The chain combines TRBV28 with TRBJ1-1; 7 nucleotides agree with TRBD1. This CDR3 region has 15 residues. V shed 2 bases, J shed 0 bases, and the junction held 3 bases outside the gene matches. Germline V gives CDR1 MDHEN, CDR2 SYDVKM. In DNA form, the CDR3 reads TGTGCCAGCAGTTTACTGACAGGGCTGAACACTGAAGCTTTCTTT. As protein: CASSLLTGLNTEAFF.

The V and J genes are TRBV28 and TRBJ2-7; D possibly corresponds to TRBD2 (5 bases). Per the germline V gene, CDR1 is MDHEN and CDR2 is SYDVKM. The CDR3 is 12 amino acids. The V gene lost 6 bases and the J gene lost 3 bases, with 9 bases spanning the gap. The DNA of the CDR3 is TGTGCCAGCAGGGAGGAGAGCTACGAGCAGTACTTC. It codes for CASREESYEQYF.

The chain carries TRBV15 and TRBJ1-5; tentatively, D is TRBD1 (5 bases). CDR3 size: 15 residues. The V gene's germline CDR1 is LNHNV and CDR2 YYDKDF (reference sequence). V dropped 5 bases and J dropped 0 bases, with 11 bases sitting between them. In nucleotides, the CDR3 is TGTGCCACCAGCCCACAGAGGGGTAGCAATCAGCCCCAGCATTTT. Its protein is CATSPQRGSNQPQHF.

This clone was recorded once. The V gene is TRBV10-3, the J gene TRBJ1-4; D gene uncertain. Per germline, CDR1 ENHRY and CDR2 SYGVKD. Trimming stripped 4 bases from V and 8 bases from J, with 14 bases between. The CDR3 extends over 14 amino acids. The CDR3 protein is CAISGGALGEKLFF. In nucleotides, the CDR3 is TGTGCCATCAGTGGCGGCGCCCTAGGGGAAAAACTGTTTTTT.

The chain combines TRBV11-2 with TRBJ2-5; D remains ambiguous. The CDR3 loop spans 14 amino acids. Trimming cost V 4 bases and J 1 base, with 10 bases left between them. Germline V gene lookup returns CDR1 SGHAT and CDR2 FQNNGV. CDR3 amino acids: CASSSTGRQETQYF. As DNA, the CDR3 is TGTGCCAGCAGCTCAACTGGCCGCCAAGAGACCCAGTACTTC.

The rearrangement uses TRBV6-5 and TRBJ2-1; D is possibly TRBD1 (5 bases). Germline CDR1 reads MNHEY; CDR2 reads SVGAGI. V lost 2 bases to trimming and J lost 9 bases, with 14 bases between them. The CDR3 length is 14 residues. The CDR3 loop is CASSYPTGAGEQFF. The DNA for the CDR3 is TGTGCCAGCAGTTACCCAACAGGAGCTGGTGAGCAGTTCTTC.

This chain uses TRBV27 with TRBJ2-7; 14 bases match TRBD2. CDR3 length: 14 residues. Germline V gene lookup returns CDR1 MNHEY and CDR2 SMNVEV (reference sequence). V gave up 5 bases and J gave up 5 bases; unmatched junction bases: 2. The CDR3 nucleotides read TGTGCCAGCAGTCCGGGACTAGCGGGAGACGAGCAGTACTTC. Its translation is CASSPGLAGDEQYF.

The V gene is TRBV9, the J gene TRBJ2-3; D gene uncertain. Germline loops: CDR1 SGDLS, CDR2 YYNGEE. The CDR3 sequence is 14 residues long. V gave up 0 bases and J gave up 2 bases, with 7 bases separating them. The CDR3 DNA is TGTGCCAGCAGCGTAGTTGGTCCCACAGATACGCAGTATTTT. This encodes CASSVVGPTDTQYF.

The chain combines TRBV4-1 with TRBJ2-7, with a tentative D call TRBD1 (6 bases). This CDR3 has 18 amino acids. Germline assignment: CDR1 MGHRA and CDR2 YSYEKL. V was cut by 1 base and J by 2 bases, with 21 bases left in between. The CDR3 is CASSQGSSSSGQTYEQYF. In DNA, the CDR3 is TGCGCCAGCAGCCAAGGATCCTCCTCCTCCGGACAGACCTACGAGCAGTACTTC.